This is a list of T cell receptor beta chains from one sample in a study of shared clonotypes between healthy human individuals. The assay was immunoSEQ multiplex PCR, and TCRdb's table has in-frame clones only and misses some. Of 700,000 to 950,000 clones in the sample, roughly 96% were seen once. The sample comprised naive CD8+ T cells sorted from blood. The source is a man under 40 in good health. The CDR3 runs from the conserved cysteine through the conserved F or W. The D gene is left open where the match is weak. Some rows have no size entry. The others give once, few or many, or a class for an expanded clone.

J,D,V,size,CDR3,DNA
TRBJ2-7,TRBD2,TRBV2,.,CASRGTSAPYEQYF,TGTGCCAGCAGGGGGACTAGCGCACCCTACGAGCAGTACTTC
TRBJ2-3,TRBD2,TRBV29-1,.,CSALAGGPDTQYF,TGCAGCGCCCTAGCGGGAGGGCCCGATACGCAGTATTTT
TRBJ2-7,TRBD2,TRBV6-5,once,CASSALAGPYEQYF,TGTGCCAGCAGTGCTCTAGCGGGGCCCTACGAGCAGTACTTC
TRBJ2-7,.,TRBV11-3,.,CAAAQGYEQYF,TGTGCCGCGGCCCAGGGTTACGAGCAGTACTTC
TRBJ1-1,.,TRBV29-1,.,CSVVRGNTEAFF,TGCAGCGTTGTCAGGGGGAACACTGAAGCTTTCTTT
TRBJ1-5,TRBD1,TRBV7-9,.,CASSSTGQEGQPQHF,TGTGCCAGCAGCTCAACCGGACAGGAGGGTCAGCCCCAGCATTTT
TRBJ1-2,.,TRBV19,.,CASTKKTGNYGYTF,TGTGCCAGTACGAAAAAGACGGGAAACTATGGCTACACCTTC
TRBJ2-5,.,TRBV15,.,CATSREDSQETQYF,TGTGCCACCAGCAGAGAAGACAGCCAAGAGACCCAGTACTTC
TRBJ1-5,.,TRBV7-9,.,CASSLPGMGQPQHF,TGTGCCAGCAGCTTACCAGGGATGGGGCAGCCCCAGCATTTT
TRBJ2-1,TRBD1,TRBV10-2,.,CARGQGFNEQFF,TGCGCCAGGGGACAGGGCTTTAATGAGCAGTTCTTC
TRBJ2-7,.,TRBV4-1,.,CASSQELTDRYEQYF,TGCGCCAGCAGCCAAGAATTGACGGACCGCTACGAGCAGTACTTC
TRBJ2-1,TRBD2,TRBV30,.,CAWSGRSAGAFPHEQFF,TGTGCCTGGAGTGGAAGGTCAGCGGGAGCTTTTCCCCATGAGCAGTTCTTC
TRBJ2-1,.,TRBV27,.,CASSFPNYNEQFF,TGTGCCAGCAGTTTCCCCAACTACAATGAGCAGTTCTTC
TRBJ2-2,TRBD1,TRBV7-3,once,CASSFGQGNTGELFF,TGTGCCAGCAGCTTCGGACAGGGGAACACCGGGGAGCTGTTTTTT
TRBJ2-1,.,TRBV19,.,CASSSTPGDEQFF,TGTGCCAGTAGTTCAACACCGGGTGATGAGCAGTTCTTC
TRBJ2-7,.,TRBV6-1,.,CASSEGPGHYEQYF,TGTGCCAGCAGTGAAGGGCCCGGACACTACGAGCAGTACTTC
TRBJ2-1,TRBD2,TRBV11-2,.,CASSLGAGYEQFF,TGTGCCAGCAGCTTAGGAGCGGGATATGAGCAGTTCTTC
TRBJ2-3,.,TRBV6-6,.,CASSYLGGNTDTQYF,TGTGCCAGCAGTTACTTGGGCGGGAACACAGATACGCAGTATTTT